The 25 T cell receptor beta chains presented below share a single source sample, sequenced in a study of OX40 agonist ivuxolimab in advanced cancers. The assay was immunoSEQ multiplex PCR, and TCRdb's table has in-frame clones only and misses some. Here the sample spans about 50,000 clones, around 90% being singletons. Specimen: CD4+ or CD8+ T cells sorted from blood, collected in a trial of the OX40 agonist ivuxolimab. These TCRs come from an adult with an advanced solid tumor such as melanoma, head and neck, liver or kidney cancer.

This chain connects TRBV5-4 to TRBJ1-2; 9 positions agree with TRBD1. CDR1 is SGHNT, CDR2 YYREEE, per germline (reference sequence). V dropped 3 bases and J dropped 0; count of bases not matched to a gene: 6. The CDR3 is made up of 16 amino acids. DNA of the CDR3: TGTGCCAGCAGCTGGGGACAGGGCCTTGCTAACTATGGCTACACCTTC. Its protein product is CASSWGQGLANYGYTF. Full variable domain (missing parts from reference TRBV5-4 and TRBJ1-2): ETGVTQSPTHLIKTRGQQVTLRCSSQSGHNTVSWYQQALGQGPQFIFQYYREEENGRGNFPPRFSGLQFPNYSSELNVNALELDDSALYLCASSWGQGLANYGYTFGSGTRLTVV.

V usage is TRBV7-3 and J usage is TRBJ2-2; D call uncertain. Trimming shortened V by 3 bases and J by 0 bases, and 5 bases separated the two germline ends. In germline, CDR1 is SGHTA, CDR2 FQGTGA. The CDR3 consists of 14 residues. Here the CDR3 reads CASSFLANTGELFF. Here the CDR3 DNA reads TGTGCCAGCAGCTTTTTAGCGAACACCGGGGAGCTGTTTTTT.

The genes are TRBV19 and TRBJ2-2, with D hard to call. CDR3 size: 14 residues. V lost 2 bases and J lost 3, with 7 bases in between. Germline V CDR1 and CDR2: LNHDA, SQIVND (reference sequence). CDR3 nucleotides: TGTGCCAGTAGTATACCAGGAGACACCGGGGAGCTGTTTTTT. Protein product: CASSIPGDTGELFF.

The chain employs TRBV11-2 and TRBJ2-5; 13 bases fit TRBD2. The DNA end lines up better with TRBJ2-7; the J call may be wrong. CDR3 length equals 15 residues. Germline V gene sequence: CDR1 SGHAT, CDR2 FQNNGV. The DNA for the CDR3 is TGTGCCAGCAGCCCCGGACTAGCGGGGGCGGGCGAGCAGTACTTC. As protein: CASSPGLAGAGEQYF.

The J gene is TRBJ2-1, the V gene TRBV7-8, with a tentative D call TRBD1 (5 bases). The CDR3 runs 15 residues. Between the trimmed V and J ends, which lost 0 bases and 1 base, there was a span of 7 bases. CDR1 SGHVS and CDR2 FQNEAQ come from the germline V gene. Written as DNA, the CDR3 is TGTGCCAGCAGCTTAGCAGGGGCGTCCTACAATGAGCAGTTCTTC. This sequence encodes CASSLAGASYNEQFF.

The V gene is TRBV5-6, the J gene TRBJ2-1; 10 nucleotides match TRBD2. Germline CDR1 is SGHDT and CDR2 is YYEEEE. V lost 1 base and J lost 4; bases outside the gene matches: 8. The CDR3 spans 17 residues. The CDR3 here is CASSLLGALAGYNEQFF. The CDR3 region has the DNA TGTGCCAGCAGCTTGCTAGGAGCACTAGCGGGATACAATGAGCAGTTCTTC.

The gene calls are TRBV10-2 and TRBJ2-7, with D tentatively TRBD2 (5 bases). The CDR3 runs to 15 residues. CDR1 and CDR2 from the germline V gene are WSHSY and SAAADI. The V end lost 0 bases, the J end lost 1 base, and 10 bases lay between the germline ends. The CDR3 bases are TGCGCCAGCAGTGAGTCGAACAGAGGGTCCTACGAGCAGTACTTC. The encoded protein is CASSESNRGSYEQYF.

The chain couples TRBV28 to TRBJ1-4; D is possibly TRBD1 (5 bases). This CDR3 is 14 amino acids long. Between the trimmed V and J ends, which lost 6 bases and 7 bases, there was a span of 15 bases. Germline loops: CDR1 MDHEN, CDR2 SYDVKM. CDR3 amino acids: CASREGNGIEKLFF. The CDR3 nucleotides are TGTGCCAGCAGGGAGGGGAATGGAATTGAAAAACTGTTTTTT.

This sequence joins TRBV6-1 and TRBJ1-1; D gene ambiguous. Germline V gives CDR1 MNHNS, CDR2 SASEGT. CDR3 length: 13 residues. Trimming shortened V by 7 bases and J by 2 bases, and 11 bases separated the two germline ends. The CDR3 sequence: CASTTRANTEAFF. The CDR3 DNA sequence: TGTGCCAGCACGACAAGGGCTAACACTGAAGCTTTCTTT.

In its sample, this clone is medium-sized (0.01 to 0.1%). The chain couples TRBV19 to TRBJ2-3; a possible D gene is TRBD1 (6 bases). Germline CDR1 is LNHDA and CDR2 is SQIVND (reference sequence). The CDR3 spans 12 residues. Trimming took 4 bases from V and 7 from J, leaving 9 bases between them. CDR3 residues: CASSNTGYTQYF. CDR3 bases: TGTGCCAGTAGTAACACAGGGTATACGCAGTATTTT.

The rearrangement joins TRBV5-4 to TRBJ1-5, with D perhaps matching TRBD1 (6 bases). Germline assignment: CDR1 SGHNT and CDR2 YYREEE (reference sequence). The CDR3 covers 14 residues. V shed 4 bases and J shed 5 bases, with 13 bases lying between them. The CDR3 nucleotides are TGTGCCAGCAGCCGGGGGGGGGCCGATCAGCCCCAGCATTTT. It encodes CASSRGGADQPQHF.

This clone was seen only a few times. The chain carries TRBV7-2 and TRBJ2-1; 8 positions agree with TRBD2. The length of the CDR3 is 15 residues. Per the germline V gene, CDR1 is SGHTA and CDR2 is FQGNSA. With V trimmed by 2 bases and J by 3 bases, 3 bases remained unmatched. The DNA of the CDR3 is TGTGCCAGCAGCTTAACGGGACTAGACTACAATGAGCAGTTCTTC. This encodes CASSLTGLDYNEQFF.

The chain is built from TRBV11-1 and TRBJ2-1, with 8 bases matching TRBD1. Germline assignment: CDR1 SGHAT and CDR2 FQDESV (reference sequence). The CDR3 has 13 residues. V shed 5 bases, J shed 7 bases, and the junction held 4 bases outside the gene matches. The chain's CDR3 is CASSRTGRNEQFF. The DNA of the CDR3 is TGTGCCAGCAGCCGGACAGGGCGGAATGAGCAGTTCTTC.

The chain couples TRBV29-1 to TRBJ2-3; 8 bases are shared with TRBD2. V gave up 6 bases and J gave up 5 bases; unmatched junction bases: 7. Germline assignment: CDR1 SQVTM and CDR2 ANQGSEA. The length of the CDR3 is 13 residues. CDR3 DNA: TGCAGCGTCGGAGGGCTAGCGGGAGATACGCAGTATTTT. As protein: CSVGGLAGDTQYF.

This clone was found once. For the CDR3, the DNA is TGTGCCTGGGACCTAGGGGGGCATAATTCACCCCTCCACTTT. Translated, it gives CAWDLGGHNSPLHF. The gene calls are TRBV30 and TRBJ1-6; maybe TRBD1 (6 bases). Trimming stripped 5 bases from V and 5 bases from J, with 13 bases between. Per germline, CDR1 GTSNPN and CDR2 SVGIG (reference sequence). The CDR3 runs to 14 residues.

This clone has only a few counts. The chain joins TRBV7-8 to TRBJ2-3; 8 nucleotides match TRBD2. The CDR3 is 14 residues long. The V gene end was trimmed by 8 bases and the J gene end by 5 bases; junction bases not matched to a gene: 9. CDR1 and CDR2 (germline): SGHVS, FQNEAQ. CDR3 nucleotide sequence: TGTGCCAGCGGAATAGCGGGATCGGGAGATACGCAGTATTTT. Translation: CASGIAGSGDTQYF.

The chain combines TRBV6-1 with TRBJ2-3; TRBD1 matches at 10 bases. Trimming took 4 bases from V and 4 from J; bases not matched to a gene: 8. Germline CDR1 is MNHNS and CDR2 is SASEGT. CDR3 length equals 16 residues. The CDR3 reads CASSGEDRGNADTQYF. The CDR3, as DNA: TGTGCCAGCAGTGGGGAGGACAGGGGGAATGCAGATACGCAGTATTTT.

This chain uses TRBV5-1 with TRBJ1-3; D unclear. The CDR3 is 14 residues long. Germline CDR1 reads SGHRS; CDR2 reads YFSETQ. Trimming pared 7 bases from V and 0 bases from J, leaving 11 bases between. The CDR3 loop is CASGHGSSGNTIYF. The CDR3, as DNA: TGCGCCAGCGGGCATGGGAGCTCTGGAAACACCATATATTTT.

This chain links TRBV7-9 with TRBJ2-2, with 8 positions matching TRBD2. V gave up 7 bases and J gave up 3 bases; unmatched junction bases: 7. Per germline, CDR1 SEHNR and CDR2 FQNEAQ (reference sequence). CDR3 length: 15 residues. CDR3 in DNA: TGTGCCAGCAACCGGGAGGGGGTTTACACCGGGGAGCTGTTTTTT. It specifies CASNREGVYTGELFF.

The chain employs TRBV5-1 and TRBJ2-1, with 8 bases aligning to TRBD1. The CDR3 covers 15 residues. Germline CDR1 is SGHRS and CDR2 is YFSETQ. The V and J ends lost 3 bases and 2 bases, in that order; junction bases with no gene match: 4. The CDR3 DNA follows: TGCGCCAGCAGCTGGACAGGGATTACCTACAATGAGCAGTTCTTC. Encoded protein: CASSWTGITYNEQFF.

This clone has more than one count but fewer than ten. The CDR3 region is CASSPADRVGQPQHF. Written as DNA, the CDR3 is TGTGCCAGCAGCCCCGCGGACAGGGTTGGTCAGCCCCAGCATTTT. The chain carries TRBV7-8 and TRBJ1-5; 8 positions agree with TRBD1. With 5 bases clipped from V and 6 bases from J, the junction kept 9 bases outside the gene matches. The CDR3 consists of 15 residues. In germline, CDR1 is SGHVS, CDR2 FQNEAQ.

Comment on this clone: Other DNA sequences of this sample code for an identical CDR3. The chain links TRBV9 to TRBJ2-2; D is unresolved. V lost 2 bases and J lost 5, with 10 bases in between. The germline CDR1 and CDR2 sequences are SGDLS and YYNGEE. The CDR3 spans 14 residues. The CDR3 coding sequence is TGTGCCAGCAGCGTTCGGCAAAAGACCGGGGAGCTGTTTTTT. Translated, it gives CASSVRQKTGELFF.

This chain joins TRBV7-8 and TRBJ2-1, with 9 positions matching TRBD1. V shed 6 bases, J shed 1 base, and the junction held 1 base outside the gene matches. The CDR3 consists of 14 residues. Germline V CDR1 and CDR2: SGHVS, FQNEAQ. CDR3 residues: CASSGQGSYNEQFF. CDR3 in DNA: TGTGCCAGCAGTGGACAGGGGTCCTACAATGAGCAGTTCTTC. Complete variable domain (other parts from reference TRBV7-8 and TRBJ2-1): GAGVSQSPRYKVAKRGQDVALRCDPISGHVSLFWYQQALGQGPEFLTYFQNEAQLDKSGLPSDRFFAERPEGSVSTLKIQRTQQEDSAVYLCASSGQGSYNEQFFGPGTRLTVL.

The CDR3 bases are TGTGCCAGCAGTGGGGACGAAAGTAGGAATGAGCAGTTCTTC. Residues: CASSGDESRNEQFF. This chain joins TRBV2 and TRBJ2-1, with D perhaps given as TRBD1 or TRBD2 (5 bases each). This CDR3 is 14 amino acids long. Per germline, CDR1 SNHLY and CDR2 FYNNEI. Trimming took 4 bases from V and 7 from J, leaving 14 bases between them.

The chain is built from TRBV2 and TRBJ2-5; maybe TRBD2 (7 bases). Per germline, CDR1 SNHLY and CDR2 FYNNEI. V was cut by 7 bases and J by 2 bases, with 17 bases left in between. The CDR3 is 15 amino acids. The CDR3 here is CASNRRGGRQETQYF. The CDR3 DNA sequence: TGTGCCAGCAATAGAAGGGGGGGGCGGCAAGAGACCCAGTACTTC.